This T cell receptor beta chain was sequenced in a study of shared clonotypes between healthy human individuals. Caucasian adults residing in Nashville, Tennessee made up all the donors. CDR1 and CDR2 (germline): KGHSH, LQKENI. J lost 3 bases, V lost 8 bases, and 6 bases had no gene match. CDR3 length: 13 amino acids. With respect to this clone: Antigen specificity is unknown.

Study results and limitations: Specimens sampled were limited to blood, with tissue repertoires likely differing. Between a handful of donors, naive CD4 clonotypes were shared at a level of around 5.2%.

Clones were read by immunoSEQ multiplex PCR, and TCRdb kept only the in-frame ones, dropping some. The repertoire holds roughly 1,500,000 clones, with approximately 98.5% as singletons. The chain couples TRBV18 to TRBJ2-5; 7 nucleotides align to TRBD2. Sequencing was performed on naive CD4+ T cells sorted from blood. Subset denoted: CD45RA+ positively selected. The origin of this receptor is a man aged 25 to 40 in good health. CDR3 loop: CASTWTREETQYF. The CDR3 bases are TGTGCCAGCACGTGGACTAGGGAAGAGACCCAGTACTTC.